The present T cell receptor (beta chain) was sequenced within a study of shared clonotypes between healthy human individuals. Study overall: CD8 memory received one plate per donor, CD8 naive two, CD4 memory three and CD4 naive three.

V shed 3 bases and J shed 4 bases, with 15 bases lying between them. CDR1 is MDHEN, CDR2 SYDVKM, per germline. The CDR3 covers 15 residues. Deep was the level used in running the assay. Assay: immunoSEQ multiplex PCR; the TCRdb copy retains only in-frame clones and omits some. The sample includes over a million clones, around three quarters of them seen just once. Study-level results: In a few donors, around 5% of naive CD4 clonotypes appeared in common.

As for this clone: Antigen: not known.

Input material: memory CD4+ T cells from PBMCs. Sample subset: CD45RA-negative fraction. This receptor was obtained from a man between 18 and 35 years old in good health. Some clones in this sample may be carry-over from other donors' samples. This chain connects TRBV28 to TRBJ1-2, with D uncertain. The chain's CDR3 is CASSFGVGGGYGYTF. The CDR3 DNA sequence: TGTGCCAGCAGTTTTGGGGTTGGTGGCGGCTATGGCTACACCTTC.